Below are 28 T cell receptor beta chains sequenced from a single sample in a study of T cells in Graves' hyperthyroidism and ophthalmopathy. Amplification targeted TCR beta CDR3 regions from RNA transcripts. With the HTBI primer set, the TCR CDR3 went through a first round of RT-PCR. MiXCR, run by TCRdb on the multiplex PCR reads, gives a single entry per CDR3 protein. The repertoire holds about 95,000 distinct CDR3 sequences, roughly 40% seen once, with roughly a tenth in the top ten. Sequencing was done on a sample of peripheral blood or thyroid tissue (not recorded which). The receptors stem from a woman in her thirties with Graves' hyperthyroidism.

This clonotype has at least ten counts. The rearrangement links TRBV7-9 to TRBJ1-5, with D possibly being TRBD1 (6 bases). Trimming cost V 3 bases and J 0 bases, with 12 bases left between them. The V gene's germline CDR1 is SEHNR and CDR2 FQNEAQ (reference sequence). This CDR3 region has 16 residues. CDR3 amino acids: CASSFGGRFSNQPQHF. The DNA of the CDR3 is TGTGCCAGCAGCTTTGGGGGGCGGTTTAGCAATCAGCCCCAGCATTTT.

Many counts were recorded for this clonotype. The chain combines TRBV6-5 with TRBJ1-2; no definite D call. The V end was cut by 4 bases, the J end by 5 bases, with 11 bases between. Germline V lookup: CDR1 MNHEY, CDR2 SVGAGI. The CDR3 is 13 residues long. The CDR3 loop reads CASSSEGRYGYTF. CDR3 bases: TGTGCCAGCAGTTCTGAAGGACGGTATGGCTACACCTTC.

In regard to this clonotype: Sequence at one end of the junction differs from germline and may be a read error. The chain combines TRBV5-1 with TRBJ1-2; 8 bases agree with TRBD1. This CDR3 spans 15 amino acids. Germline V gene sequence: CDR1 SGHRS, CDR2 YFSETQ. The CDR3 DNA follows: TGCGCCAGCAGCTTGGCAGCAGGGGGCACCTATAGCTACACCTTC. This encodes CASSLAAGGTYSYTF.

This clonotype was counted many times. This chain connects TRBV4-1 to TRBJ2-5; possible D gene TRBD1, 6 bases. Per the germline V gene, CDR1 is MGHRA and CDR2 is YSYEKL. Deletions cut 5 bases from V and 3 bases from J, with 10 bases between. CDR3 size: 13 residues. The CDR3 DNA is TGCGCCAGCAGCTGGGCAGGGGAAGAGACCCAGTACTTC. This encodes CASSWAGEETQYF.

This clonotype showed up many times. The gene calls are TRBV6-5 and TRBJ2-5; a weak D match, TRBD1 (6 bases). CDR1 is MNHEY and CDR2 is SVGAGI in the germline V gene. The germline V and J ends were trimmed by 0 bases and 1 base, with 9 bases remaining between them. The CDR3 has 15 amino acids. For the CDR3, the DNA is TGTGCCAGCAGTTACTCTAGGACAGCCCAAGAGACCCAGTACTTC. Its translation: CASSYSRTAQETQYF.

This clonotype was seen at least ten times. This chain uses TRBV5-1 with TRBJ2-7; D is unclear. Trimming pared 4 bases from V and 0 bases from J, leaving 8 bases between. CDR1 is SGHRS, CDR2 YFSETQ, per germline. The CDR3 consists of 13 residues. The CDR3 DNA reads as TGCGCCAGCAGCCCATACGTCTCCTACGAGCAGTACTTC. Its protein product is CASSPYVSYEQYF.

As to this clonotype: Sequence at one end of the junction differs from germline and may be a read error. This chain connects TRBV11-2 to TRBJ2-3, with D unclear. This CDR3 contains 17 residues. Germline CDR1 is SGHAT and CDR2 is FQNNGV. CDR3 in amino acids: CAGSLSYLGATTDTQYF. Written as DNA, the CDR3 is TGTGCCGGCAGCTTATCATACCTTGGAGCTACCACAGATACGCAGTATTTT.

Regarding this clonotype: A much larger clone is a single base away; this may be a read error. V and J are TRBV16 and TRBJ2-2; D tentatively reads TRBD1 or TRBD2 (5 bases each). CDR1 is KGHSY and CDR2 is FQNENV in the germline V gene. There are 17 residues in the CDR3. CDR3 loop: CASSQGASYTNTGEPFF. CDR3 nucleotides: TGTGCCAGCAGCCAAGGGGCCAGTTATACGAACACCGGGGAGCCGTTTTTT.

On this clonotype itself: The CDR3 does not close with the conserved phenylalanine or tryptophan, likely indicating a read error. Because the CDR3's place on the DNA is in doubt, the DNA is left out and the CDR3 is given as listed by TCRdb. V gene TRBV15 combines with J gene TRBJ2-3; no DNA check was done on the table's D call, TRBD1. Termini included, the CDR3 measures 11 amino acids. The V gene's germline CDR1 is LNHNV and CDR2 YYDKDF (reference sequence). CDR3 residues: CATSTQQGMRL.

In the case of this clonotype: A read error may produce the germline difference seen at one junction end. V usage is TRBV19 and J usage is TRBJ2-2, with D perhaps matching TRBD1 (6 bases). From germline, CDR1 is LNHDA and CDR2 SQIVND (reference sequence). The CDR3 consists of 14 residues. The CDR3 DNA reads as TGTGCCAGTAGTGTGACAGGAGACACCGGGGAGCTGGTTTTT. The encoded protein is CASSVTGDTGELVF.

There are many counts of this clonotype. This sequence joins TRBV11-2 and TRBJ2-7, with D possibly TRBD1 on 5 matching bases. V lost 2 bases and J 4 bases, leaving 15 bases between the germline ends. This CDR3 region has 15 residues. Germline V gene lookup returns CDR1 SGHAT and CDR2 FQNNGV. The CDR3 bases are TGTGCCAGCAGCTTAAATCAGGGCCTGGCATACGAGCAGTACTTC. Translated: CASSLNQGLAYEQYF.

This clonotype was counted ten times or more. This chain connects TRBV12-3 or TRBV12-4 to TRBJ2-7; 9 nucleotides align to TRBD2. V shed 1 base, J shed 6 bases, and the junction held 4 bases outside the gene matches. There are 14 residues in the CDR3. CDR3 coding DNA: TGTGCCAGCAGTTTAGAGGGACTAGCTGCCGAGCAGTACTTC. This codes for CASSLEGLAAEQYF.

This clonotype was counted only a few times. In DNA, the CDR3 is TGTGCCATCAGTGCGGCCAGCCCCTCCGAAGAGACCCAGTACTTC. Translation: CAISAASPSEETQYF. The rearrangement joins TRBV10-3 to TRBJ2-5; D gene ambiguous. This CDR3 region has 15 residues. V was pared by 4 bases and J by 3 bases, with 15 bases between. Germline V gene lookup returns CDR1 ENHRY and CDR2 SYGVKD.

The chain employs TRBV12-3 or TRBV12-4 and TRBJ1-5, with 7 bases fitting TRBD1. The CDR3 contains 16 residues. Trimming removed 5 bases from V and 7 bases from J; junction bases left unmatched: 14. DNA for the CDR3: TGTGCCAGCAGTCCTACAGGGGAAAGTTACGAGCAGCCCCAGCATTTT. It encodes CASSPTGESYEQPQHF.

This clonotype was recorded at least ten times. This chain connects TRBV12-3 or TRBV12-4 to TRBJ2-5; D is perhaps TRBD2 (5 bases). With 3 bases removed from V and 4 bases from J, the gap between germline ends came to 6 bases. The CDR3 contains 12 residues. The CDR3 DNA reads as TGTGCCAGCAGTTTGAGCGGAGAGACCCAGTACTTC. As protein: CASSLSGETQYF.

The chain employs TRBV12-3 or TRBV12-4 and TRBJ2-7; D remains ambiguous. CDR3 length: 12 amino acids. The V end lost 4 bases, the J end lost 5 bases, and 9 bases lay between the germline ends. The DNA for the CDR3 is TGTGCCAGCAGTTCCGTAGTTGACGAGCAGTACTTC. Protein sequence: CASSSVVDEQYF.

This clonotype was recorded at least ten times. The CDR3 sequence: CATSDRGQGGDTQYF. In DNA, the CDR3 is TGTGCCACCAGTGACCGCGGACAGGGGGGAGATACGCAGTATTTT. V gene TRBV24-1 combines with J gene TRBJ2-3; 10 bases map to TRBD1. The CDR3 totals 15 residues. Germline V gene lookup returns CDR1 KGHDR and CDR2 SFDVKD. The V gene end was trimmed by 4 bases and the J gene end by 5 bases; junction bases not matched to a gene: 5.

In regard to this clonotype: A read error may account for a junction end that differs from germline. This chain's CDR3 is CAGSTRRTVQGTQYF. CDR3 DNA: TGTGCCGGCAGTACCCGCCGGACAGTTCAAGGGACCCAGTACTTC. The chain has TRBV10-3 and TRBJ2-5; D possibly corresponds to TRBD1 (6 bases). Germline V gene sequence: CDR1 ENHRY, CDR2 SYGVKD. The CDR3 runs 15 residues.

The CDR3 DNA sequence: TGTGCCAGCAGTTTCTGGCGGCCTAACTCCTACGAGCAGTACTTC. Its translation: CASSFWRPNSYEQYF. The rearrangement joins TRBV9 to TRBJ2-7; no reliable D call. CDR1 is SGDLS and CDR2 is YYNGEE in the germline V gene. The CDR3 spans 15 residues. V was pared by 5 bases and J by 0 bases, with 15 bases between.

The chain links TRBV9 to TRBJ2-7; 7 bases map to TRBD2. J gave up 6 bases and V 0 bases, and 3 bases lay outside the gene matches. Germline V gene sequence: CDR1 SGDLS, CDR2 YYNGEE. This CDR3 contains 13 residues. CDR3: CASSVGGRGEQYF. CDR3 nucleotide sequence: TGTGCCAGCAGCGTAGGGGGGAGGGGCGAGCAGTACTTC.

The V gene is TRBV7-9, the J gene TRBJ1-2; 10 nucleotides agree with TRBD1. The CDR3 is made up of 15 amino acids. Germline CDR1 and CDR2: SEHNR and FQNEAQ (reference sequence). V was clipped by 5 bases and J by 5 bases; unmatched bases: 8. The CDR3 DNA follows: TGTGCCAGCAGCCGCGGGACAGGGGATCGGTATGGCTACACCTTC. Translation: CASSRGTGDRYGYTF.

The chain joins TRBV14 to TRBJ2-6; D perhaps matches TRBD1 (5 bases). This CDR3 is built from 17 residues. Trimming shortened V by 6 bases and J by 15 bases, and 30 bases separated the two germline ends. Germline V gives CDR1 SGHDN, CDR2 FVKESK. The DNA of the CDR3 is TGTGCCAGCAGGCCCTCCGGACCGAGCTCTGGGGCCGACGACCTGACTTTC. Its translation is CASRPSGPSSGADDLTF.

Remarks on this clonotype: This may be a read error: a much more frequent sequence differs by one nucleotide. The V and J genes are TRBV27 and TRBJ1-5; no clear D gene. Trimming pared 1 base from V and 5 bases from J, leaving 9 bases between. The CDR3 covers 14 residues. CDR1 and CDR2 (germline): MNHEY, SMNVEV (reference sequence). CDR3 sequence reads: CASSLLAADQPQHF. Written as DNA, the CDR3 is TGTGCCAGCAGTTTATTGGCGGCAGATCAGCCCCAGCATTTT.

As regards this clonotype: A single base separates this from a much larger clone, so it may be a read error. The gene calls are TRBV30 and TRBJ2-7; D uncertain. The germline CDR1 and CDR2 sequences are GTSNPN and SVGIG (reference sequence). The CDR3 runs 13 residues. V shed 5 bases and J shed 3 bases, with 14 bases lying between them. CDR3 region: CAWDRAFDYEQYF. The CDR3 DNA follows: TGTGCCTGGGATCGTGCTTTCGACTACGAGCAGTACTTC.

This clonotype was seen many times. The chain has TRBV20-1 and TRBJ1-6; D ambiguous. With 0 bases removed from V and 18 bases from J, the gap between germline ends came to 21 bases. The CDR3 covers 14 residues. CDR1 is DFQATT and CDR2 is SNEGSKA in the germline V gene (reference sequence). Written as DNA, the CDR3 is TGCAGTGCTAGAGAACCAGAACCTCCTTCTGTTCGCCACTTT. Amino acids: CSAREPEPPSVRHF.

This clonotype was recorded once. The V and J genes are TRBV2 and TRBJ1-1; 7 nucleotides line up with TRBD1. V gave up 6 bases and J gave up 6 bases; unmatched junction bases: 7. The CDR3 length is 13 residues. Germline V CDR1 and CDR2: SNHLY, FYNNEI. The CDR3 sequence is CASRRTGWSEAFF. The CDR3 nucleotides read TGTGCCAGCAGACGGACAGGTTGGTCTGAAGCTTTCTTT.

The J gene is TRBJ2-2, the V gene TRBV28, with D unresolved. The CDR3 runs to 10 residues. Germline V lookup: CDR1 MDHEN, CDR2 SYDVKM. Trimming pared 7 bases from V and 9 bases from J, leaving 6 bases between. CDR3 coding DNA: TGTGCCAGCAATGACAGGGAGCTGTTTTTT. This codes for CASNDRELFF.

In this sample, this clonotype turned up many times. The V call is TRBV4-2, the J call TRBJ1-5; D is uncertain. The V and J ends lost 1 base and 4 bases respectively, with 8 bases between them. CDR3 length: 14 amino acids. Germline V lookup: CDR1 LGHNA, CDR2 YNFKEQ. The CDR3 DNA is TGTGCCAGCAGCCAAGGCAGAGAGAATCAGCCCCAGCATTTT. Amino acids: CASSQGRENQPQHF.